This TCR beta chain was obtained from a study of T-cell reconstitution after alpha-beta-depleted transplantation in children. Only a few counts were recorded for this clonotype. Antigen: not known. This sample's TCRbeta library carried unique molecular identifier barcodes. Using its own MiXCR run on the PCR reads, TCRdb lists one record per CDR3 protein. Of about 300,000 distinct CDR3 sequences in the sample, just over 7.5% were seen once. Overall study findings and caveats: About two months after transplant, alpha-beta T cells reportedly came from several hundred expanded graft clones. Certain patients had high TCRbeta diversity at day 60, and it came from recipient T cells and thymic progenitors that survived. Newly produced T cells mostly provided counts and TCRbeta diversity after one year, as hyperexpanded clones declined.

V was pared by 6 bases and J by 2 bases, with 7 bases of the junction left unmatched. CDR1 and CDR2 (germline): SNHLY, FYNNEI. This CDR3 has 14 amino acids. This clonotype was sampled from a female patient aged 2 to 10 who had a stem cell transplant for Fanconi anemia, so the T cells may come from the graft donor. Sample: peripheral blood, taken 360 days after TCRalphabeta/CD19-depleted stem cell transplant. This chain joins TRBV2 and TRBJ2-7; 7 nucleotides match TRBD1. CDR3: CASRILGQTYEQYV. The CDR3, as DNA: TGTGCCAGCAGGATACTGGGACAGACCTACGAGCAGTACGTC.